These T cell receptor beta chains were read from a single sample in a study of CD8 T cells in Susac syndrome. TCRdb called the immunoSEQ multiplex PCR reads again in MiXCR, with one record for every CDR3 protein. This table holds 55,000 to 70,000 distinct CDR3 sequences, just under 95% found once. Sequencing was performed on CD8+ T cells from PBMCs. The origin of the receptors is a human donor in good health. The CDR3 runs from the conserved cysteine through the conserved F or W. Each record gives: clone size, J gene, D gene, V gene, CDR3 protein, CDR3 DNA. D genes are given only for firm matches. Clone size is not always given. Where it is, it says once, few, many or a class for expanded clones.

>.|TRBJ2-2|.|TRBV6-5
CASSLSGGSGELFF
TGTGCCAGCAGTCTATCGGGCGGTTCTGGGGAGCTGTTTTTT
>.|TRBJ2-7|.|TRBV5-1
CASSLGSFPYEQYF
TGCGCCAGCAGCTTGGGCAGCTTCCCCTACGAGCAGTACTTC
>.|TRBJ1-2|.|TRBV5-6
CASSPSGRRPAEYDSVYGYTF
TGTGCCAGCAGCCCCTCCGGCCGCCGTCCGGCTGAATACGACTCCGTCTATGGCTACACCTTC
>.|TRBJ2-5|TRBD1|TRBV4-1
CASSLDRTEETQYF
TGCGCCAGCAGCCTGGACAGGACAGAAGAGACCCAGTACTTC
>once|TRBJ1-2|.|TRBV29-1
CSVENRDYGYTF
TGCAGCGTTGAGAACAGGGACTATGGCTACACCTTC
>.|TRBJ2-1|.|TRBV6-2/TRBV6-3
CASSLSRHNEQFF
TGTGCCAGTTCGTTGTCTCGTCACAATGAGCAGTTCTTC
>once|TRBJ1-2|.|TRBV29-1
CSAVQSPAYGYTF
TGCAGCGCGGTTCAGTCACCGGCCTATGGCTACACCTTC
>.|TRBJ2-1|TRBD2|TRBV12-3/TRBV12-4
CASSSPGGSYNEQFF
TGTGCCAGCAGTTCCCCGGGGGGGTCCTACAATGAGCAGTTCTTC
>.|TRBJ2-3|TRBD2|TRBV30
CAWDASGAGDTQYF
TGTGCCTGGGATGCCAGCGGGGCTGGAGATACGCAGTATTTT
>.|TRBJ1-4|TRBD1|TRBV7-9
CASSLAPTGQENEKLFF
TGTGCCAGCAGCTTAGCGCCTACCGGACAGGAAAATGAAAAACTGTTTTTT
>.|TRBJ1-1|TRBD1|TRBV29-1
CSVGQGGEAFF
TGCAGCGTTGGTCAGGGGGGTGAAGCTTTCTTT
>once|TRBJ1-1|TRBD1|TRBV6-1
CASTYGGTDLNTEAFF
TGTGCCAGCACCTACGGGGGGACAGACTTAAACACTGAAGCTTTCTTT
>.|TRBJ1-4|.|TRBV29-1
CSVEGSPGDPNEKLFF
TGCAGCGTTGAGGGGTCACCGGGGGATCCTAATGAAAAACTGTTTTTT
>.|TRBJ1-1|TRBD1|TRBV7-8
CASLMYAGGAGTEAFF
TGTGCCAGCCTAATGTACGCAGGGGGCGCGGGGACTGAAGCTTTCTTT
>few|TRBJ1-1|TRBD1|TRBV29-1
CSVEDRGNTEAFF
TGCAGCGTTGAGGACAGGGGGAACACTGAAGCTTTCTTT
>.|TRBJ2-1|TRBD2|TRBV6-2/TRBV6-3
CASIPGPGTSGRVSSYNEQFF
TGTGCCAGCATTCCGGGACCCGGGACTAGCGGAAGGGTTAGCTCCTACAATGAGCAGTTCTTC